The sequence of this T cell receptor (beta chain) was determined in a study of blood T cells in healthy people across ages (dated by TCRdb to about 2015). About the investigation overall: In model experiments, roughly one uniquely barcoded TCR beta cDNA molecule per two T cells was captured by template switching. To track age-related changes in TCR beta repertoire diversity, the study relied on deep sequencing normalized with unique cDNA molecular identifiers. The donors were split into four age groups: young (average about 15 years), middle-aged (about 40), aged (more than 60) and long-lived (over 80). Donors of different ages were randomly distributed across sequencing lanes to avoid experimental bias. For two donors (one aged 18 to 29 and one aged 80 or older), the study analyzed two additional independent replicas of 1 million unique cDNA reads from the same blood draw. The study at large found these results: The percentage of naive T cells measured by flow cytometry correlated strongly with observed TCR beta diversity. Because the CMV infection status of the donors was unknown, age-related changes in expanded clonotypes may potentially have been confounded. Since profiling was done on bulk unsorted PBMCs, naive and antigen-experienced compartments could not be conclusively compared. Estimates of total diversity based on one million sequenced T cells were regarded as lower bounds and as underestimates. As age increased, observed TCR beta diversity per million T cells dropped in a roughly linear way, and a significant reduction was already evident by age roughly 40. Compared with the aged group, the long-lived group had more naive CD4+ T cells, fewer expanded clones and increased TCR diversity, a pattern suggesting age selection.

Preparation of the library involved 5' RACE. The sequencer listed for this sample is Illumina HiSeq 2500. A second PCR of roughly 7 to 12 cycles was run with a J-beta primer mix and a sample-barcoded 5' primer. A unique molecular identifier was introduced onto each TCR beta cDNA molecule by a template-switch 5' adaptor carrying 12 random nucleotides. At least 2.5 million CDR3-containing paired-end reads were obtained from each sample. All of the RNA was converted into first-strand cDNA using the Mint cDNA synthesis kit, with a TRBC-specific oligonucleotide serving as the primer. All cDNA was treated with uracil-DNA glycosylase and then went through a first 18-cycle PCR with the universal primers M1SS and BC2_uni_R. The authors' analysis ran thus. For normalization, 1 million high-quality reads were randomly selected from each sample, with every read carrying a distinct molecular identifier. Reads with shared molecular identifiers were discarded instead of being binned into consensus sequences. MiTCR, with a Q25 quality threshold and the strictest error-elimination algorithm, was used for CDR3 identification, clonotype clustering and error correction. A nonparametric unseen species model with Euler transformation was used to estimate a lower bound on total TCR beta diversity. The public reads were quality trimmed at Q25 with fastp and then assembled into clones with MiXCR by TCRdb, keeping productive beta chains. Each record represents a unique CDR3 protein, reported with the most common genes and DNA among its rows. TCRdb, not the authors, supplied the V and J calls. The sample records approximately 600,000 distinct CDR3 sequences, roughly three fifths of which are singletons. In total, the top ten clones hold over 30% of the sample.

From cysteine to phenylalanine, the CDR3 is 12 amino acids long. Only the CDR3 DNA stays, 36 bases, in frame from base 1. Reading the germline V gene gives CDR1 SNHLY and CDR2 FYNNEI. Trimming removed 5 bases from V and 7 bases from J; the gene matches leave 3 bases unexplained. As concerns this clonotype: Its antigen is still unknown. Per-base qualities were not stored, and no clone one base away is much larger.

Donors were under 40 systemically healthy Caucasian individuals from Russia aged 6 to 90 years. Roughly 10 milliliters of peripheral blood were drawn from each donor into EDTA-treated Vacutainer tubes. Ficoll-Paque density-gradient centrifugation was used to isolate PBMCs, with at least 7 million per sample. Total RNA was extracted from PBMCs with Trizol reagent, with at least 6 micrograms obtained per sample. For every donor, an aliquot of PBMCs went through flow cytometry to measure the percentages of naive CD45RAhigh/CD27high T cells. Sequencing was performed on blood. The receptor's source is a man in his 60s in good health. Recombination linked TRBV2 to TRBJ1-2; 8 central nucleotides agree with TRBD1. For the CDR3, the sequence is CASSPTGVGYTF. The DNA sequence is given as TGTGCCAGCAGTCCGACAGGGGTTGGCTACACCTTC. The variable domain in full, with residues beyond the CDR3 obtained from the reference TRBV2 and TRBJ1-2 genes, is EPEVTQTPSHQVTQMGQEVILRCVPISNHLYFYWYRQILGQKVEFLVSFYNNEISEKSEIFDDQFSVERPDGSNFTLKIRSTKLEDSAMYFCASSPTGVGYTFGSGTRLTVV.